The TCR beta chain described here comes from a study of naive and memory T cell subsets. Findings of the study overall: Gini index rose across naive, CM, EM and EMRA in CD4 and CD8.

The beta constant-region primer was an equimolar mix of two oligonucleotides covering TRBC1 and TRBC2. The ligated cDNA underwent four PCR rounds using SP2 and nested alpha and beta constant-region primers. An oligonucleotide with the SP2 primer and a 12-nucleotide UMI was ligated to the cDNA 3' end. TCRdb re-derived calls from the UMI-ligation and nested PCR reads in MiXCR, one entry per CDR3 protein. The sample lists some 82,000 distinct CDR3 sequences; around 9% were seen once. Cells stained for CD3, CD4, CD8, CD45RA and CD27 were sorted into four subsets. This clonotype was recorded many times. What it binds is unknown. The sequencing input was naive CD8+ T cells from blood. This TCR was sampled from a human donor in good health.

CDR3 sequence: CASSDPLYNEQFF. The CDR3 region has the DNA TGTGCCAGCAGTGATCCCCTGTACAATGAGCAGTTCTTC. The chain recombines TRBV2 with TRBJ2-1; no definite D call. This CDR3 has 13 amino acids. Germline-derived CDR1 and CDR2 are SNHLY and FYNNEI. V gave up 3 bases and J gave up 4 bases, with 7 bases separating them.